This TCR beta chain was sequenced for a study of OX40 agonist ivuxolimab in advanced cancers. Study overall: Three patients showed partial responses: one hepatocellular carcinoma and two cutaneous melanoma cases.

This clone was seen only once. The table came from immunoSEQ multiplex PCR; TCRdb's copy has only in-frame clones and leaves some out. The sample records about 14,000 clones, about 90% being singletons. Germline CDR1 is SEHNR and CDR2 is FQNEAQ (reference sequence). J was trimmed by 2 bases and V by 5 bases; bases with no gene match: 8. CDR3 length equals 15 residues. Specimen: CD4+ or CD8+ T cells sorted from blood, collected in a trial of the OX40 agonist ivuxolimab. The rearrangement joins TRBV7-9 to TRBJ1-1, with 7 bases lining up with TRBD1. The origin of this receptor is an adult with an advanced solid tumor such as melanoma, head and neck, liver or kidney cancer. The CDR3 region is CASSPTGTENTEAFF. The CDR3 bases are TGTGCCAGCAGCCCAACTGGGACAGAAAACACTGAAGCTTTCTTT.